This TCR beta chain was obtained from a study of T cell changes during pregnancy in multiple sclerosis. From germline, CDR1 is SGHVS and CDR2 FNYEAQ. There are 14 residues in the CDR3. V lost 6 bases and J lost 7; bases outside the gene matches: 8. Profiled with immunoSEQ multiplex PCR; TCRdb holds only in-frame clones, not every one. The table includes about 60,000 clones, approximately 92% detected once. The V gene is TRBV7-6, the J gene TRBJ1-3; TRBD1 aligns across 8 bases. This clonotype was sampled from a female donor with multiple sclerosis, enrolled in a pregnancy study. Material: peripheral blood, obtained in the first trimester of pregnancy. CDR3 sequence: CASSFGQGRNTIYF. The CDR3 coding sequence is TGTGCCAGCAGTTTCGGACAGGGTCGGAACACCATATATTTT.